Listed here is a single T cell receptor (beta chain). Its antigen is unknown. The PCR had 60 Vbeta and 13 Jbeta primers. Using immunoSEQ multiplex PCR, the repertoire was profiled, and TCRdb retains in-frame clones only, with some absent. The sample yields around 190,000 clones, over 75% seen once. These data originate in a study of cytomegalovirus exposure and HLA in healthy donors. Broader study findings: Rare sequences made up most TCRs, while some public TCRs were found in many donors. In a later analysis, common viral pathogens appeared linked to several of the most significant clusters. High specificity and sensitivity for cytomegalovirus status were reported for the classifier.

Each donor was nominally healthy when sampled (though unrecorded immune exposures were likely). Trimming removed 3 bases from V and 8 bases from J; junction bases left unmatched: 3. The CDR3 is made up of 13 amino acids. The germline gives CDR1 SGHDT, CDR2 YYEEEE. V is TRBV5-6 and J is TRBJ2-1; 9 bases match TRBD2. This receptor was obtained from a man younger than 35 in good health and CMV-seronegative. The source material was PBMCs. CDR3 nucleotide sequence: TGTGCCAGCAGCTACGGGACTAGCTATGAGCAGTTCTTC. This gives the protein CASSYGTSYEQFF. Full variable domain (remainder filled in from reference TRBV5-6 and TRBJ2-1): DAGVTQSPTHLIKTRGQQVTLRCSPKSGHDTVSWYQQALGQGPQFIFQYYEEEERQRGNFPDRFSGHQFPNYSSELNVNALLLGDSALYLCASSYGTSYEQFFGPGTRLTVL.